The 22 T cell receptor beta chains given below trace back to one sample, sequenced in a study of T-cell reconstitution after alpha-beta-depleted transplantation in children. As it was prepared, the TCRbeta library received unique molecular identifiers. MiXCR, run by TCRdb on the PCR reads, gives a single entry per CDR3 protein. The profile shows over 150,000 distinct CDR3 sequences, roughly 15% of them singletons. The sample here was PBMCs from the stem cell graft donor, taken from the stem cell graft. Receptor source: a human donor who donated a stem cell graft to a child with acute lymphoblastic leukemia.

As regards this clonotype: The junction departs from the called germline gene at one end, perhaps through a read error. The chain recombines TRBV20-1 with TRBJ2-4; TRBD1 matches at 7 bases. The CDR3 runs 15 residues. CDR1 is DFQATT and CDR2 is SNEGSKA in the germline V gene (reference sequence). CDR3 nucleotides: TGCAGTGCTATAAATGACAGGGACAAGGAAAACAGTCAGTACTTC. It yields the protein CSAINDRDKENSQYF.

This clonotype was seen at least ten times. V is TRBV4-1 and J is TRBJ1-1; D is unclear. The CDR3 contains 15 residues. Germline V lookup: CDR1 MGHRA, CDR2 YSYEKL. V was cut by 1 base and J by 0 bases, with 9 bases left in between. In nucleotides, the CDR3 is TGCGCCAGCAGCCAAGTTGAGTCACTGAACACTGAAGCTTTCTTT. Translation: CASSQVESLNTEAFF.

The chain recombines TRBV27 with TRBJ2-3; possibly TRBD1 for D (6 bases). CDR1 and CDR2 (germline): MNHEY, SMNVEV (reference sequence). V gave up 3 bases and J gave up 5 bases, with 15 bases separating them. The CDR3 has 15 residues. The CDR3 DNA reads as TGTGCCAGCAGTTTTTCGGGACAAAAGGGAGATACGCAGTATTTT. This translates into CASSFSGQKGDTQYF.

This clonotype has just a few counts. V usage is TRBV5-1 and J usage is TRBJ2-7; D remains ambiguous. CDR1 and CDR2 (germline): SGHRS, YFSETQ. The V gene lost 4 bases and the J gene lost 1 base, with 12 bases spanning the gap. The CDR3 covers 14 residues. The CDR3 DNA follows: TGCGCCAGCAGCCCCATCGTAGGGTCCTACGAGCAGTACTTC. It is translated as CASSPIVGSYEQYF.

A note on this clonotype: Just one base apart from a much larger clone, this may be a read error. The V and J genes are TRBV20-1 and TRBJ2-5; TRBD1 aligns across 9 bases. This CDR3 comprises 15 residues. The germline V gene has CDR1 DFQATT and CDR2 SNEGSKA (reference sequence). CDR3 residues: CRASRDRASGETQYF. As DNA, the CDR3 is TGCAGAGCTTCCCGGGACAGGGCAAGCGGAGAGACCCAGTACTTC.

This clonotype was observed many times. The gene calls are TRBV5-1 and TRBJ1-1; D unclear. The length of the CDR3 is 13 residues. Deletions cut 3 bases from V and 2 bases from J, with 8 bases between. From germline, CDR1 is SGHRS and CDR2 YFSETQ. The CDR3 DNA reads TGCGCCAGCAGCTCACAGAGTAACACTGAAGCTTTCTTT. Amino acids: CASSSQSNTEAFF.

This clonotype was observed at least ten times. The chain links TRBV5-1 to TRBJ2-3; 11 bases are a match to TRBD2. The CDR3 spans 17 residues. Germline values: CDR1 SGHRS, CDR2 YFSETQ. V lost 3 bases and J lost 3; bases outside the gene matches: 9. DNA of the CDR3: TGCGCCAGCAGCTCCGGTCTAGCGGGAGGCGTTACAGATACGCAGTATTTT. It codes for CASSSGLAGGVTDTQYF.

In its sample, this clonotype was seen many times. This rearrangement joins TRBV5-6 to TRBJ2-7; D is undetermined. Germline V gene lookup returns CDR1 SGHDT and CDR2 YYEEEE. V was trimmed by 3 bases and J by 6 bases, leaving 10 bases between them. The CDR3 covers 12 residues. The CDR3 DNA reads as TGTGCCAGCAGCTCAGACCTGGGCGAGCAGTACTTC. It encodes CASSSDLGEQYF.

At least ten counts were recorded for this clonotype. The chain joins TRBV6-5 to TRBJ2-1; 8 nucleotides match TRBD1. This CDR3 is 14 amino acids long. Per the germline V gene, CDR1 is MNHEY and CDR2 is SVGAGI. Trimming at V came to 2 bases and at J to 5 bases, leaving 2 bases not matched to a gene. The DNA of the CDR3 is TGTGCCAGCAGTTACAAGGACAGGGACAATGAGCAGTTCTTC. It translates to CASSYKDRDNEQFF.

Ten or more counts support this clonotype. V is TRBV5-1 and J is TRBJ2-2; D might be TRBD1 or TRBD2, each matching 5 bases. Trimming stripped 4 bases from V and 6 bases from J, with 16 bases between. Germline assignment: CDR1 SGHRS and CDR2 YFSETQ. The CDR3 runs to 15 residues. The CDR3 nucleotides are TGCGCCAGCAGCCCGAGGACCAGAGGGGCCGGGGAGCTGTTTTTT. Translating it yields CASSPRTRGAGELFF. The full variable domain, with the rest looked up from reference TRBV5-1 and TRBJ2-2, is KAGVTQTPRYLIKTRGQQVTLSCSPISGHRSVSWYQQTPGQGLQFLFEYFSETQRNKGNFPGRFSGRQFSNSRSEMNVSTLELGDSALYLCASSPRTRGAGELFFGEGSRLTVL.

This clonotype was seen ten or more times. In DNA form, the CDR3 reads TGCGCCAGCAGCTCAGGGGGACTAGCGGGAGTCAGGACCTACAATGAGCAGTTCTTC. It yields the protein CASSSGGLAGVRTYNEQFF. The genes are TRBV5-1 and TRBJ2-1; 14 nucleotides match TRBD2. Unmatched junction bases numbered 10, after V lost 3 bases and J lost 2 bases. Per the germline V gene, CDR1 is SGHRS and CDR2 is YFSETQ. The CDR3 length is 19 residues.

The chain recombines TRBV5-5 with TRBJ1-4; TRBD1 might be the D (5 bases). The V end was cut by 8 bases, the J end by 0 bases, with 8 bases between. CDR3 length: 13 amino acids. Germline V gene lookup returns CDR1 SGHKS and CDR2 YYEKEE (reference sequence). The CDR3 loop reads CARRRATNEKLFF. The CDR3 bases are TGTGCCAGGCGCAGGGCAACTAATGAAAAACTGTTTTTT.

The CDR3 protein is CASRLGVEQFF. In nucleotides, the CDR3 is TGTGCCAGCAGGCTAGGAGTTGAGCAGTTCTTC. This rearrangement joins TRBV12-3 or TRBV12-4 to TRBJ2-1, with D hard to call. V lost 6 bases, J lost 9 bases, and 9 bases lay in between. The CDR3 contains 11 residues.

The chain joins TRBV29-1 to TRBJ1-2, with D maybe TRBD1 (5 bases). The V and J ends lost 1 base and 8 bases respectively, with 20 bases between them. CDR3 length: 15 amino acids. Germline values: CDR1 SQVTM, CDR2 ANQGSEA. In DNA form, the CDR3 reads TGCAGCGTTGAAGCTGGCAGGGTTGCTTTTTTGGGCTACACCTTC. It codes for CSVEAGRVAFLGYTF. Full variable domain (outside the CDR3, taken from reference TRBV29-1 and TRBJ1-2): SAVISQKPSRDICQRGTSLTIQCQVDSQVTMMFWYRQQPGQSLTLIATANQGSEATYESGFVIDKFPISRPNLTFSTLTVSNMSPEDSSIYLCSVEAGRVAFLGYTFGSGTRLTVV.

In its sample, this clonotype was seen many times. The rearrangement links TRBV7-2 to TRBJ1-5, with 10 bases that match TRBD1. V dropped 6 bases and J dropped 4; count of bases not matched to a gene: 6. This CDR3 is built from 15 residues. Germline CDR1 is SGHTA and CDR2 is FQGNSA. The CDR3 coding sequence is TGTGCCAGCAGTTCAGGGACAGGGGCTAATCAGCCCCAGCATTTT. This encodes CASSSGTGANQPQHF.

This clonotype was seen at least ten times. The V and J genes are TRBV12-3 or TRBV12-4 and TRBJ2-2, with 13 bases identical to TRBD2. Trimming cost V 6 bases and J 4 bases; bases outside gene matches: 8. The CDR3 consists of 17 residues. The CDR3 loop is CASRPGLAGRGTGELFF. The CDR3 coding sequence is TGTGCCAGCAGACCGGGACTAGCGGGAAGGGGCACCGGGGAGCTGTTTTTT.

This clonotype was observed at least ten times. The gene calls are TRBV27 and TRBJ1-4; the match to TRBD1 covers 8 bases. The germline CDR1 and CDR2 sequences are MNHEY and SMNVEV (reference sequence). The V and J ends lost 6 bases and 6 bases, in that order; junction bases with no gene match: 3. This CDR3 contains 13 residues. Here the CDR3 reads CASRTGEHEKLFF. The CDR3 bases are TGTGCCAGCAGGACAGGGGAACATGAAAAACTGTTTTTT.

This clonotype was picked up many times. The DNA of the CDR3 is TGTGCCAGCAGCCATACCGGGGACACCGGGGAGCTGTTTTTT. This encodes CASSHTGDTGELFF. The chain employs TRBV4-2 and TRBJ2-2, with a possible D match to TRBD2 (5 bases). This CDR3 is 14 amino acids long. Germline CDR1 reads LGHNA; CDR2 reads YNFKEQ. The V and J ends lost 3 bases and 3 bases respectively, with 8 bases between them.

There are many counts of this clonotype. This rearrangement joins TRBV29-1 to TRBJ1-1; D is ambiguous. The length of the CDR3 is 13 residues. CDR1 and CDR2 from the germline V gene are SQVTM and ANQGSEA. V lost 4 bases and J lost 4, with 13 bases in between. Here the CDR3 reads CSVGQILGTEAFF. As DNA, the CDR3 is TGCAGCGTTGGGCAAATCCTAGGCACTGAAGCTTTCTTT.

This clonotype was detected ten times or more. The J gene is TRBJ2-1, the V gene TRBV7-9; D gene ambiguous. This CDR3 comprises 13 residues. Looked up from germline, CDR1 is SEHNR and CDR2 is FQNEAQ (reference sequence). Deletions cut 7 bases from V and 2 bases from J, with 9 bases between. For the CDR3, the DNA is TGTGCCAGCACCCTCCAACCCTACAATGAGCAGTTCTTC. Translated, it gives CASTLQPYNEQFF.

This clonotype was found many times. The rearrangement uses TRBV5-1 and TRBJ2-1; 11 bases align to TRBD2. This CDR3 is built from 18 residues. Trimming cost V 1 base and J 8 bases; bases outside gene matches: 14. Germline V gene sequence: CDR1 SGHRS, CDR2 YFSETQ. DNA for the CDR3: TGCGCCAGCAGCTTGAACTTGGCGCTAGCGGGAGGAGCCTATGAGCAGTTCTTC. This gives the protein CASSLNLALAGGAYEQFF.

V is TRBV11-2 and J is TRBJ2-1; the match to TRBD2 covers 11 bases. The length of the CDR3 is 14 residues. The germline CDR1 and CDR2 sequences are SGHAT and FQNNGV. V lost 5 bases and J lost 6; bases outside the gene matches: 3. The CDR3 sequence: CASSGTSGLNEQFF. The DNA of the CDR3 is TGTGCCAGCAGCGGGACTAGCGGCCTCAATGAGCAGTTCTTC.